The 17 T cell receptor beta chains below were found in one sample sequenced in a study of blood T cells in healthy people across ages. Using a J-beta primer mix together with a sample-barcoded 5' primer, a second PCR was run for roughly 6 to 11 cycles. TCRdb used MiXCR to reprocess the 5' RACE reads, holding one entry per CDR3 protein. The table shows about 580,000 distinct CDR3 sequences, with about 45% occurring only once. The sequenced sample was blood. These receptors originate from an elderly man in good health.

The chain is built from TRBV5-5 and TRBJ2-5, with 8 bases lining up with TRBD2. Germline CDR1 is SGHKS and CDR2 is YYEKEE (reference sequence). Trimming removed 3 bases from V and 11 bases from J; junction bases left unmatched: 15. The CDR3 sequence is 15 residues long. This chain's CDR3 is CASSSNGLARYEQYF. CDR3 in DNA: TGTGCCAGCAGCTCCAACGGACTAGCCCGGTATGAGCAGTACTTC. The full variable domain, in which reference TRBV5-5 and TRBJ2-5 provide the parts outside the CDR3, is DAGVTQSPTHLIKTRGQQVTLRCSPISGHKSVSWYQQVLGQGPQFIFQYYEKEERGRGNFPDRFSARQFPNYSSELNVNALLLGDSALYLCASSSNGLARYEQYFGPGTRLLVL.

CDR3 sequence: CASSWDDRGWGYTF. DNA for the CDR3: TGTGCCAGCAGCTGGGACGACAGGGGTTGGGGCTACACCTTC. This chain connects TRBV5-6 to TRBJ1-2; 8 bases align to TRBD1. Germline V gene data show CDR1 as SGHDT and CDR2 as YYEEEE. The CDR3 extends over 14 amino acids. V shed 3 bases, J shed 8 bases, and the junction held 9 bases outside the gene matches. The full variable domain, in which reference TRBV5-6 and TRBJ1-2 provide the parts outside the CDR3, is DAGVTQSPTHLIKTRGQQVTLRCSPKSGHDTVSWYQQALGQGPQFIFQYYEEEERQRGNFPDRFSGHQFPNYSSELNVNALLLGDSALYLCASSWDDRGWGYTFGSGTRLTVV.

This clonotype was seen only once. The rearrangement uses TRBV20-1 and TRBJ2-5; tentative D call: TRBD2 (5 bases). Germline CDR1 reads DFQATT; CDR2 reads SNEGSKA (reference sequence). Trimming took 4 bases from V and 11 from J, leaving 20 bases between them. CDR3 length: 13 residues. CDR3 nucleotides: TGCAGTGCTATTCCCGGGGAGTACAATGAGCAGTACTTC. Translated, it gives CSAIPGEYNEQYF.

The chain is built from TRBV3-1 and TRBJ2-3; tentatively, D is TRBD1 or TRBD2 (6 bases each). Germline CDR1 LGHDT, CDR2 YNNKEL (reference sequence). The V and J ends lost 4 bases and 3 bases respectively, with 14 bases between them. The CDR3 is 15 residues long. As DNA, the CDR3 is TGTGCCAGCAGCCCTAGGGGGGACCATACAGATACGCAGTATTTT. It is translated as CASSPRGDHTDTQYF.

J is TRBJ2-7 and V is TRBV4-3; D is possibly TRBD1 (5 bases). Germline values: CDR1 LGHNA, CDR2 YSLEER. The CDR3 contains 13 residues. Trimming pared 4 bases from V and 1 base from J, leaving 8 bases between. The CDR3 region is CASSPDRSYEQYF. The CDR3 DNA is TGCGCCAGCAGCCCCGACAGATCCTACGAGCAGTACTTC.

The chain links TRBV9 to TRBJ2-3; tentative D call: TRBD1 (6 bases). The CDR3 length is 15 residues. Germline V gene lookup returns CDR1 SGDLS and CDR2 YYNGEE. Trimming took 5 bases from V and 2 from J, leaving 15 bases between them. The CDR3 nucleotides are TGTGCCAGCAGGCGACAGGACCTCACCACAGATACGCAGTATTTT. It codes for CASRRQDLTTDTQYF. The complete variable domain, with remaining parts taken from reference TRBV9 and TRBJ2-3, reads DSGVTQTPKHLITATGQRVTLRCSPRSGDLSVYWYQQSLDQGLQFLIQYYNGEERAKGNILERFSAQQFPDLHSELNLSSLELGDSALYFCASRRQDLTTDTQYFGPGTRLTVL.

Turning to this clonotype: This may be a read error: a much more frequent sequence differs by one nucleotide. Here the CDR3 reads CVSSYSMQPTDTQYF. Written as DNA, the CDR3 is TGTGTCAGCAGTTACTCGATGCAGCCGACAGATACGCAGTATTTT. The chain combines TRBV6-5 with TRBJ2-3, with D uncertain. There are 15 residues in the CDR3. The germline V gene encodes CDR1 MNHEY and CDR2 SVGAGI.

The chain carries TRBV7-2 and TRBJ2-3, with D possibly TRBD2 on 5 matching bases. V dropped 1 base and J dropped 5 bases, with 16 bases sitting between them. The CDR3 runs 16 residues. Germline lookup yields CDR1 SGHTA and CDR2 FQGNSA. The CDR3 DNA reads as TGTGCCAGCAGCTTAGGGGTAAGCGGCATAGTAGATACGCAGTATTTT. As protein: CASSLGVSGIVDTQYF. Based on the CDR3 plus reference TRBV7-2 and TRBJ2-3, the full variable domain is GAGVSQSPSNKVTEKGKDVELRCDPISGHTALYWYRQSLGQGLEFLIYFQGNSAPDKSGLPSDRFSAERTGGSVSTLTIQRTQQEDSAVYLCASSLGVSGIVDTQYFGPGTRLTVL.

Worth noting for this clonotype: A junction end diverges from the germline sequence, so it may reflect a read error. The chain has TRBV7-9 and TRBJ1-2; D is perhaps TRBD1 (5 bases). The CDR3 has 14 amino acids. Germline assignment: CDR1 SEHNR and CDR2 FQNEAQ (reference sequence). The CDR3 region has the DNA TGCGCCAGCAGCTTAGTATTCCAGGGAAGAGACTACACCTTC. This gives the protein CASSLVFQGRDYTF. Full variable domain (missing parts from reference TRBV7-9 and TRBJ1-2): DTGVSQNPRHKITKRGQNVTFRCDPISEHNRLYWYRQTLGQGPEFLTYFQNEAQLEKSRLLSDRFSAERPKGSFSTLEIQRTEQGDSAMYLCASSLVFQGRDYTFGSGTRLTVV.

The gene calls are TRBV5-6 and TRBJ1-1; D unresolved. V was shortened by 4 bases and J by 1 base, with 11 bases between the two germline ends. CDR3 length equals 14 residues. In germline, CDR1 is SGHDT, CDR2 YYEEEE. The CDR3 loop reads CASSIGWQNTEAFF. Here the CDR3 DNA reads TGTGCCAGCAGCATAGGATGGCAGAACACTGAAGCTTTCTTT.

To note about this clonotype: One end of the junction varies from germline; a read error may be responsible. The chain joins TRBV27 to TRBJ2-4, with TRBD1 identical over 9 bases. The J call may be in error: the DNA end matches TRBJ2-7 better. This CDR3 comprises 16 residues. Germline loops: CDR1 MNHEY, CDR2 SMNVEV (reference sequence). CDR3 sequence reads: CTSRLIGQGLTYEQYF. CDR3 DNA: TGTACCAGCAGGTTGATAGGACAGGGGCTAACCTACGAGCAGTACTTC.

This clonotype appeared many times. The gene calls are TRBV29-1 and TRBJ2-6; D remains ambiguous. The CDR3 covers 14 residues. Germline V gene data show CDR1 as SQVTM and CDR2 as ANQGSEA. Deletions cut 4 bases from V and 0 bases from J, with 7 bases between. The CDR3 here is CSVVETSGANVLTF. CDR3 nucleotide sequence: TGCAGCGTTGTAGAGACCTCTGGGGCCAACGTCCTGACTTTC.

A few counts support this clonotype. The gene calls are TRBV6-6 and TRBJ2-2, with unresolved D. CDR1 is MNHNY, CDR2 SVGAGI, per germline (reference sequence). V dropped 2 bases and J dropped 1 base, with 8 bases sitting between them. This CDR3 comprises 15 residues. The CDR3 nucleotides are TGTGCCAGCAGTTACAAGACGGTGAACACCGGGGAGCTGTTTTTT. This codes for CASSYKTVNTGELFF.

The chain has TRBV6-2 or TRBV6-3 and TRBJ2-5, with D maybe TRBD1 (6 bases). The CDR3 consists of 13 residues. V dropped 6 bases and J dropped 9 bases, with 17 bases sitting between them. Germline V lookup: CDR1 MNHEY, CDR2 SVGEGT. The CDR3 here is CASSEQGAEAQYF. CDR3 DNA: TGTGCCAGCAGCGAACAGGGTGCGGAGGCCCAGTACTTC.

This CDR3 reads CASSLGGGTGQETQYF. CDR3 bases: TGTGCCAGCAGCTTAGGGGGCGGGACCGGCCAAGAGACCCAGTACTTC. The chain recombines TRBV7-2 with TRBJ2-5; perhaps TRBD2 as D (6 bases). Germline lookup yields CDR1 SGHTA and CDR2 FQGNSA. The V end lost 1 base, the J end lost 1 base, and 13 bases lay between the germline ends. The CDR3 is 16 amino acids.

The V call is TRBV5-6, the J call TRBJ2-1; 11 bases are a match to TRBD2. Germline V gene lookup returns CDR1 SGHDT and CDR2 YYEEEE. The CDR3 runs to 14 residues. After removal of 9 bases from V and 7 bases from J, the junction contained 9 bases not matched to a gene. CDR3 sequence reads: CATASGGLTNEQFF. CDR3 coding DNA: TGTGCCACCGCTAGCGGGGGGCTTACTAATGAGCAGTTCTTC.

This chain joins TRBV10-2 and TRBJ2-5, with 7 bases aligning to TRBD1. The DNA end is a closer match to TRBJ2-7, so the J assignment may be wrong. The CDR3 consists of 16 residues. Germline assignment: CDR1 WSHSY and CDR2 SAAADI. CDR3 bases: TGCGCCAGCAGTGACTACTCTGGAGACAGGGACCACGAGCAGTACTTC. As protein: CASSDYSGDRDHEQYF.